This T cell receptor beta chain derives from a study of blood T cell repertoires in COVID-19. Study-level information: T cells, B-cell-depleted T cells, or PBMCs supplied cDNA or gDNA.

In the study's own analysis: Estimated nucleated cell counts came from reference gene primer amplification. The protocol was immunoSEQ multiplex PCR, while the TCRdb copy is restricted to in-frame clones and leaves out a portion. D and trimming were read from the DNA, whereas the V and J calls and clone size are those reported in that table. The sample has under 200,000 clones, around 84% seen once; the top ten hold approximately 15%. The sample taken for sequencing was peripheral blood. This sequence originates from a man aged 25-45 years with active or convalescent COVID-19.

This CDR3 is CASSLTSGQGGETQYF. The CDR3 DNA sequence: TGTGCCAGCAGCTTAACGTCAGGACAGGGAGGAGAGACCCAGTACTTC. This chain links TRBV7-3 with TRBJ2-5, with 8 bases fitting TRBD1. With 0 bases clipped from V and 4 bases from J, the junction kept 7 bases outside the gene matches. CDR1 is SGHTA, CDR2 FQGTGA, per germline. The CDR3 has 16 amino acids. The whole variable domain, remainder taken from reference TRBV7-3 and TRBJ2-5, is GAGVSQTPSNKVTEKGKYVELRCDPISGHTALYWYRQSLGQGPEFLIYFQGTGAADDSGLPNDRFFAVRPEGSVSTLKIQRTERGDSAVYLCASSLTSGQGGETQYFGPGTRLLVL.